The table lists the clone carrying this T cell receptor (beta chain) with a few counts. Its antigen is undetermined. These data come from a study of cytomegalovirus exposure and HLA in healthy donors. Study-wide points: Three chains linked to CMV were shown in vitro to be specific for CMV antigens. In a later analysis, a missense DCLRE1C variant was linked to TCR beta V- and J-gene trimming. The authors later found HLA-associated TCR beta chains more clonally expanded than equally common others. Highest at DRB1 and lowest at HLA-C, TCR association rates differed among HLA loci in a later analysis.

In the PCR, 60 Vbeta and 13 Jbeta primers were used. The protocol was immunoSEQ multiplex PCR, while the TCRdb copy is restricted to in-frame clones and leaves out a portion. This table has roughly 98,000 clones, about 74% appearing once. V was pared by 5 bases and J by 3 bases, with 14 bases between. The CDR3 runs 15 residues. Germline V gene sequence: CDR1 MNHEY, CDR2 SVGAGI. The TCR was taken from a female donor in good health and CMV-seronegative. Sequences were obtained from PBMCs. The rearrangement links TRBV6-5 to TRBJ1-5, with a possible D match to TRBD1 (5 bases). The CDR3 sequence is CASSKGLDPNQPQHF. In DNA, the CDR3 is TGTGCCAGCAGTAAGGGACTCGACCCCAATCAGCCCCAGCATTTT.